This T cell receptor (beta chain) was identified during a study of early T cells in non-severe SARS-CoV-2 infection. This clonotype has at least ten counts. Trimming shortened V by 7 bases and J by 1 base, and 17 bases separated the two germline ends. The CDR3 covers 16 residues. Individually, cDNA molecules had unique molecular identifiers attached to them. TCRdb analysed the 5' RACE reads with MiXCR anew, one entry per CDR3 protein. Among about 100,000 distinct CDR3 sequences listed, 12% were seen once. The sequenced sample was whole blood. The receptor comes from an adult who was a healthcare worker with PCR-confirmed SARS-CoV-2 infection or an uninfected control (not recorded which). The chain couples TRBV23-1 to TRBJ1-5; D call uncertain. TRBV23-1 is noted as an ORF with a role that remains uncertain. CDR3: CASTSIARLSNQPQHF. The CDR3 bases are TGCGCCAGCACCTCAATCGCCAGGCTAAGCAATCAGCCCCAGCATTTT.